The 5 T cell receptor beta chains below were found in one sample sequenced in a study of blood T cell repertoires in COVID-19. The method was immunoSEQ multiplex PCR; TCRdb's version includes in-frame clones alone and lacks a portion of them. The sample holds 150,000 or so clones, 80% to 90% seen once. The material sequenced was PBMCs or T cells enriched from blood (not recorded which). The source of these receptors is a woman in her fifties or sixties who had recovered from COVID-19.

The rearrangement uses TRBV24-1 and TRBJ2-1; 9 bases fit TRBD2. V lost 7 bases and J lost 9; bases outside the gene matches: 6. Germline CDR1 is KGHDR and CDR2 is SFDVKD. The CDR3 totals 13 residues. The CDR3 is CATRGLAYGEQFF. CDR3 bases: TGTGCCACCAGGGGACTAGCATATGGTGAGCAGTTCTTC.

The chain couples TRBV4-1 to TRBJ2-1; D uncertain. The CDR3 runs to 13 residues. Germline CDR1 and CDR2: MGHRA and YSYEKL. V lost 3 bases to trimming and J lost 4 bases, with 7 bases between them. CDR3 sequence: CASSQLLYNEQFF. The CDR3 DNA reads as TGCGCCAGCAGCCAGTTACTATACAATGAGCAGTTCTTC.

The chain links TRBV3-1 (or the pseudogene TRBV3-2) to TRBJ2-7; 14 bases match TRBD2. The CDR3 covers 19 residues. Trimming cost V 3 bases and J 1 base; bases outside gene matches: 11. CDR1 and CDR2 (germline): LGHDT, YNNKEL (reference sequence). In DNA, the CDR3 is TGTGCCAGCAGCCAGCAATCCGGGACTAGCGGGAGAGGGTCCTACGAGCAGTACTTC. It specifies CASSQQSGTSGRGSYEQYF.

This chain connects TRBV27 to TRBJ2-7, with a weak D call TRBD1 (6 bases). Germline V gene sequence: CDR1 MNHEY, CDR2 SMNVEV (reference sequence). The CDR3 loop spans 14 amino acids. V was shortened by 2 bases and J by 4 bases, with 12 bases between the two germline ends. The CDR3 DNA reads TGTGCCAGCAGTTTAAGGCAGGGGTTGTACGAGCAGTACTTC. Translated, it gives CASSLRQGLYEQYF.

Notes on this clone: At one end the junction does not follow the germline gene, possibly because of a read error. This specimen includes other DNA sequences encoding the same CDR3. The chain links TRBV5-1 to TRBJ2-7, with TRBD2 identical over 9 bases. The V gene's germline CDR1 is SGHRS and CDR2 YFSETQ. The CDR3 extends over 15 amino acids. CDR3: CASSLGAGGPDEQYF. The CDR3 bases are TGCGCCAGCAGCTTGGGGGCGGGAGGGCCAGACGAGCAATACTTC.